The 27 T cell receptor beta chains reported below all come from one sample, sequenced in a study of T cells after yellow fever vaccination (dated by TCRdb to about 2019). According to the study, the label for this sample's treatment or condition signals: live attenuated yellow fever vaccine strain. To prepare the library, 5' RACE was applied. Sequencing took place on an Illumina HiSeq 2500. TCRdb redid the processing of the public reads, applying fastp at Q25 and MiXCR, and retained in-frame beta chains. Each CDR3 protein gets just one entry, which takes the most common genes and DNA from the rows behind it. Within this sample are 250,000 to 350,000 distinct CDR3 sequences, with 6.8% of them counted one time only. The top ten clonotypes cover about 18% of the sample. The sample consisted of PBMCs, taken roughly 45 days after the first yellow fever vaccination. The receptor source for this set is a man younger than 35 who received the YFV17D yellow fever vaccine.

This clonotype was picked up many times. CDR3 region: CASSVGGERAGTQYF. The DNA for the CDR3 is TGTGCCAGCAGCGTAGGTGGGGAACGGGCTGGGACCCAGTACTTC. The chain has TRBV9 and TRBJ2-5; D gene unclear. In germline, CDR1 is SGDLS, CDR2 YYNGEE. Deletions cut 0 bases from V and 7 bases from J, with 16 bases between. This CDR3 is 15 amino acids long. Drawing the rest from reference TRBV9 and TRBJ2-5, the complete variable domain is DSGVTQTPKHLITATGQRVTLRCSPRSGDLSVYWYQQSLDQGLQFLIQYYNGEERAKGNILERFSAQQFPDLHSELNLSSLELGDSALYFCASSVGGERAGTQYFGPGTRLLVL.

This clonotype has more than one count but fewer than ten. J is TRBJ1-2 and V is TRBV20-1; D might be TRBD1 (6 bases). Germline CDR1 and CDR2: DFQATT and SNEGSKA (reference sequence). The CDR3 length is 13 residues. The germline V and J ends were trimmed by 5 bases and 4 bases, with 14 bases remaining between them. Here the CDR3 DNA reads TGCAGTGCTCAAGGGGGGAGTCCCTATGGCTACACCTTC. This translates into CSAQGGSPYGYTF.

This chain links TRBV7-3 with TRBJ2-3; 15 nucleotides match TRBD2. CDR1 and CDR2 (germline): SGHTA, FQGTGA. The CDR3 is 17 residues long. V lost 5 bases and J lost 2; bases outside the gene matches: 5. The CDR3 DNA sequence: TGTGCCAGCAGCCTCCGGACTAGCGGGGGGGACACAGATACGCAGTATTTT. It encodes CASSLRTSGGDTDTQYF.

The CDR3 loop is CASSQDGSRHQPQHF. Written as DNA, the CDR3 is TGCGCCAGCAGCCAAGATGGAAGCCGCCATCAGCCCCAGCATTTT. The chain couples TRBV4-3 to TRBJ1-5, with D unresolved. Trimming removed 0 bases at V and 5 bases at J, with 11 bases between. Germline values: CDR1 LGHNA, CDR2 YSLEER. The CDR3 has 15 amino acids.

This clonotype was counted a few times. The rearrangement uses TRBV4-3 and TRBJ2-7; no firm D call. Germline CDR1 is LGHNA and CDR2 is YSLEER. The CDR3 spans 14 residues. The CDR3 coding sequence is TGCGCCAGCAGCCAAACCATTGGCCTCGTGAAAGCCCACGTC. It yields the protein CASSQTIGLVKAHV.

A note on this clonotype: This may be a read error: a much more frequent sequence differs by one nucleotide. The CDR3 region has the DNA TGCGCCAGCAGCCAAGATGAGGAGGTGTACATTCAGTACTTC. Translating gives CASSQDEEVYIQYF. This chain joins TRBV4-3 and TRBJ2-4, with D possibly matching TRBD2 (5 bases). The CDR3 is 14 amino acids. V was shortened by 0 bases and J by 8 bases, with 11 bases between the two germline ends. Germline values: CDR1 LGHNA, CDR2 YSLEER.

V is TRBV12-3 or TRBV12-4 and J is TRBJ2-1; 9 positions match TRBD1. The junction had 5 bases not matched to a gene; V was cut back by 3 bases and J by 8 bases. The CDR3 totals 14 residues. The CDR3 sequence is CASSFGTGGDEQFF. CDR3 coding DNA: TGTGCCAGCAGTTTTGGAACAGGGGGCGATGAGCAGTTCTTC.

The sample holds a few counts of this clonotype. The chain links TRBV12-3 or TRBV12-4 to TRBJ2-7; 7 nucleotides align to TRBD2. Trimming at V came to 7 bases and at J to 2 bases, leaving 5 bases not matched to a gene. The CDR3 sequence is 13 residues long. In nucleotides, the CDR3 is TGTGCCAGCACGGGGGGACCCACCTACGAGCAGTACTTC. Protein sequence: CASTGGPTYEQYF.

This clonotype has just a few counts. V gene TRBV7-2 combines with J gene TRBJ1-2; weak D call: TRBD1 (5 bases). Germline V gene lookup returns CDR1 SGHTA and CDR2 FQGNSA. This CDR3 comprises 15 residues. Trimming took off 0 bases at V and 6 bases at J, with 14 bases between the two ends. Here the CDR3 reads CASSLAWGGLNGYTF. The CDR3 DNA reads TGTGCCAGCAGCTTAGCTTGGGGGGGGTTGAATGGCTACACCTTC. The whole variable domain, remainder taken from reference TRBV7-2 and TRBJ1-2, is GAGVSQSPSNKVTEKGKDVELRCDPISGHTALYWYRQSLGQGLEFLIYFQGNSAPDKSGLPSDRFSAERTGGSVSTLTIQRTQQEDSAVYLCASSLAWGGLNGYTFGSGTRLTVV.

This clonotype turned up a few times. The V gene is TRBV6-2 or TRBV6-3, the J gene TRBJ2-1, with 8 nucleotides matching TRBD2. Germline V gene data show CDR1 as MNHEY and CDR2 as SVGEGT. With 0 bases clipped from V and 7 bases from J, the junction kept 14 bases outside the gene matches. The CDR3 has 18 amino acids. The CDR3 spells CASSYSKDGGGRYNEQFF. The DNA for the CDR3 is TGTGCCAGCAGTTACTCGAAAGACGGCGGGGGGAGGTATAATGAGCAGTTCTTC.

The chain uses TRBV6-6 and TRBJ1-4, with 7 bases fitting TRBD1. Germline CDR1 and CDR2: MNHNY and SVGAGI (reference sequence). V lost 8 bases to trimming and J lost 7 bases; unmatched junction nucleotides: 7. The CDR3 has 13 amino acids. The CDR3 DNA follows: TGTGCCAGCGGGCAAGGGGGCAGTGAAAAACTGTTTTTT. Translation: CASGQGGSEKLFF.

The J gene is TRBJ2-7, the V gene TRBV6-4; D gene ambiguous. With 0 bases removed from V and 3 bases from J, the gap between germline ends came to 3 bases. Looked up from germline, CDR1 is MRHNA and CDR2 is SNTAGT. The CDR3 totals 12 residues. CDR3 region: CASSDSNYEQYV. The DNA of the CDR3 is TGTGCCAGCAGTGACTCCAACTACGAGCAGTACGTC.

A few counts support this clonotype. The rearrangement uses TRBV20-1 and TRBJ1-4, with TRBD1 as a possible D gene (6 bases). This CDR3 is 12 amino acids long. Trimming shortened V by 7 bases and J by 8 bases, and 14 bases separated the two germline ends. Germline V gives CDR1 DFQATT, CDR2 SNEGSKA (reference sequence). In DNA form, the CDR3 reads TGCAGTGGCCGGGGGGGCACGGAAAAACTGTTTTTT. This sequence encodes CSGRGGTEKLFF.

This clonotype was picked up a small number of times. The chain uses TRBV25-1 and TRBJ2-3; 9 bases fit TRBD2. This CDR3 has 14 amino acids. From germline, CDR1 is MGHDK and CDR2 SYGVNS. V was clipped by 6 bases and J by 4 bases; unmatched bases: 5. The CDR3, as DNA: TGTGCCAGCAGGCGGGGGGGCATCCCAGATACGCAGTATTTT. Encoded protein: CASRRGGIPDTQYF.

This chain links TRBV20-1 with TRBJ2-3; TRBD2 agrees at 11 bases. The CDR3 contains 17 residues. Germline V gene lookup returns CDR1 DFQATT and CDR2 SNEGSKA (reference sequence). Germline trimming cut 3 bases from V and 0 bases from J; bases unmatched to any gene: 8. CDR3 residues: CSASLLAGGLSTDTQYF. CDR3 DNA sequence: TGCAGTGCTAGTCTTCTAGCGGGGGGCCTTAGCACAGATACGCAGTATTTT.

The rearrangement joins TRBV4-1 to TRBJ2-3; tentative D call: TRBD2 (6 bases). The germline CDR1 and CDR2 sequences are MGHRA and YSYEKL. Deletions cut 0 bases from V and 2 bases from J, with 15 bases between. This CDR3 spans 17 amino acids. As DNA, the CDR3 is TGCGCCAGCAGCCAAGAGCATGCTAGCGCACTCACAGATACGCAGTATTTT. Translation gives CASSQEHASALTDTQYF.

The V call is TRBV5-1, the J call TRBJ1-3; maybe TRBD1 (5 bases). Germline V CDR1 and CDR2: SGHRS, YFSETQ. CDR3 length equals 16 residues. Trimming stripped 4 bases from V and 1 base from J, with 15 bases between. In nucleotides, the CDR3 is TGCGCCAGCAGCCGGGCGGGGACGGCGTCTGGAAACACCATATATTTT. This encodes CASSRAGTASGNTIYF. Using reference TRBV5-1 and TRBJ1-3 for the parts outside the CDR3, the full variable domain is KAGVTQTPRYLIKTRGQQVTLSCSPISGHRSVSWYQQTPGQGLQFLFEYFSETQRNKGNFPGRFSGRQFSNSRSEMNVSTLELGDSALYLCASSRAGTASGNTIYFGEGSWLTVV.

This clonotype was counted only a few times. The rearrangement joins TRBV20-1 to TRBJ1-1; D perhaps matches TRBD1 (5 bases). CDR3 length equals 13 residues. V dropped 5 bases and J dropped 0 bases, with 10 bases sitting between them. Germline CDR1 DFQATT, CDR2 SNEGSKA (reference sequence). This CDR3 reads CSAGGRMNTEAFF. The CDR3 DNA reads as TGCAGTGCTGGGGGACGTATGAACACTGAAGCTTTCTTT.

This clonotype was seen repeatedly, ten times or more. The chain is built from TRBV6-6 and TRBJ2-5, with a weak D call TRBD2 (5 bases). V lost 4 bases and J lost 3, with 6 bases in between. Germline assignment: CDR1 MNHNY and CDR2 SVGAGI (reference sequence). This CDR3 contains 12 residues. The CDR3 bases are TGTGCCAGCAGTTCCGGGGAAGAGACCCAGTACTTC. Translation: CASSSGEETQYF.

Only a few counts were recorded for this clonotype. The chain links TRBV6-1 to TRBJ1-1; no clear D gene. This CDR3 contains 14 residues. Germline V gene sequence: CDR1 MNHNS, CDR2 SASEGT. Trimming took off 6 bases at V and 1 base at J, with 12 bases between the two ends. CDR3 bases: TGTGCCAGCAGCACGGACGGAAGGAACACTGAAGCTTTCTTT. Amino acids: CASSTDGRNTEAFF.

This clonotype showed up many times. J is TRBJ2-1 and V is TRBV20-1; 7 bases match TRBD1. The CDR3 spans 15 residues. J lost 5 bases, V lost 0 bases, and 7 bases had no gene match. Germline assignment: CDR1 DFQATT and CDR2 SNEGSKA (reference sequence). CDR3 DNA: TGCAGTGCTAGAGATTTGGGACAGCCCGACAATGAGCAGTTCTTC. Translating it yields CSARDLGQPDNEQFF.

The rearrangement uses TRBV13 and TRBJ2-5, with TRBD1 identical over 7 bases. This CDR3 is built from 18 residues. Germline V CDR1 and CDR2: PRHDT, FYEKMQ (reference sequence). The J segment lost 2 bases and the V segment lost 4 bases, leaving 16 bases of the junction unmatched. Here the CDR3 reads CASSSVSRSRQGQETQYF. The DNA of the CDR3 is TGTGCCAGCAGCTCAGTTTCCCGATCTAGACAGGGTCAAGAGACCCAGTACTTC.

This CDR3 reads CASSPTGAGNTIYF. The CDR3 coding sequence is TGTGCCAGCAGCCCGACAGGGGCTGGAAACACCATATATTTT. The V call is TRBV3-1, the J call TRBJ1-3; TRBD1 aligns across 8 bases. CDR3 length: 14 amino acids. Germline assignment: CDR1 LGHDT and CDR2 YNNKEL (reference sequence). J was trimmed by 2 bases and V by 4 bases; bases with no gene match: 1.

In this sample, this clonotype turned up a few times. V usage is TRBV9 and J usage is TRBJ2-7, with 7 bases matching TRBD2. The trim removed 4 bases at V and 2 bases at J, leaving 9 bases unmatched. This CDR3 comprises 15 residues. In germline, CDR1 is SGDLS, CDR2 YYNGEE. The CDR3 region is CASSPQAGPPYEQYV. The CDR3 DNA is TGTGCCAGCAGCCCCCAAGCGGGGCCCCCCTACGAGCAGTACGTC.

This clonotype has a count of ten or more. The V and J genes are TRBV5-1 and TRBJ1-1; D remains ambiguous. The CDR3 extends over 15 amino acids. The germline V gene has CDR1 SGHRS and CDR2 YFSETQ. Deletions cut 0 bases from V and 1 base from J, with 10 bases between. CDR3 region: CASSLGGPGNTEAFF. The CDR3 region has the DNA TGCGCCAGCAGCTTGGGAGGGCCTGGGAACACTGAAGCTTTCTTT.

The rearrangement uses TRBV3-1 and TRBJ2-2; TRBD1 agrees at 8 bases. Unmatched junction bases numbered 5, after V lost 1 base and J lost 7 bases. CDR1 and CDR2 (germline): LGHDT, YNNKEL (reference sequence). The CDR3 contains 15 residues. The CDR3 spells CASSQGTGPNGELFF. CDR3 DNA sequence: TGTGCCAGCAGCCAAGGGACAGGGCCAAACGGGGAGCTGTTTTTT.

This clonotype was detected ten times or more. The J gene is TRBJ2-5, the V gene TRBV5-1; possibly TRBD2 for D (7 bases). CDR1 and CDR2 (germline): SGHRS, YFSETQ. The V gene lost 0 bases and the J gene lost 5 bases, with 17 bases spanning the gap. This CDR3 is built from 16 residues. The CDR3: CASSLEAARGRETQYF. CDR3 coding DNA: TGCGCCAGCAGCTTGGAGGCAGCGCGGGGGCGGGAGACCCAGTACTTC.